This TCR beta chain derives from a study of technical replicates of blood from a few donors. Profiling relied on immunoSEQ multiplex PCR, and the TCRdb table lists in-frame clones only, not all of them. Seen here are about 100,000 clones, about 95% observed once, and the top ten hold almost 0.35%. The V gene end was trimmed by 2 bases and the J gene end by 0 bases; junction bases not matched to a gene: 2. CDR1 and CDR2 from the germline V gene are MNHEY and SMNVEV (reference sequence). This CDR3 spans 18 amino acids. The chain combines TRBV27 with TRBJ2-6, with TRBD2 matching 12 bases. This TCR was sampled from a human donor in good health. The sequenced sample was T cells isolated from PBMCs. This CDR3 is CASSLTSGGSSGANVLTF. The CDR3 DNA is TGTGCCAGCAGTTTAACTAGCGGGGGGTCCTCTGGGGCCAACGTCCTGACTTTC.